These 30 T cell receptor beta chains were all obtained from the same sample, sequenced in a study of read filtering for tumor transcriptome and immune sequencing. This library used approximately 390 ng RNA and molecular barcoded adaptors spanning alpha/delta and beta/gamma chains. TCRdb called the reads again in MiXCR, with one record for every CDR3 protein. The top ten clones hold about an eighth of a sample with tens of thousands of distinct CDR3 sequences, roughly a fifth of them seen once. Sequencing input: a population of CD138-negative cells sorted from bone marrow. These receptors all stem from a donor aged 40 or older with multiple myeloma.

This clonotype was counted many times. The J gene is TRBJ2-7, the V gene TRBV7-9, with D possibly being TRBD1 (6 bases). Deletions cut 1 base from V and 6 bases from J, with 7 bases between. CDR1 is SEHNR, CDR2 FQNEAQ, per germline (reference sequence). The CDR3 is made up of 12 amino acids. CDR3 sequence reads: CASSLVQGEQYF. Here the CDR3 DNA reads TGTGCCAGCAGCTTAGTACAGGGCGAGCAGTACTTC. Drawing the rest from reference TRBV7-9 and TRBJ2-7, the complete variable domain is DTGVSQNPRHKITKRGQNVTFRCDPISEHNRLYWYRQTLGQGPEFLTYFQNEAQLEKSRLLSDRFSAERPKGSFSTLEIQRTEQGDSAMYLCASSLVQGEQYFGPGTRLTVT.

The rearrangement links TRBV5-1 to TRBJ1-1, with unresolved D. Germline V gene data show CDR1 as SGHRS and CDR2 as YFSETQ. Trimming took 0 bases from V and 0 from J, leaving 15 bases between them. This CDR3 spans 17 amino acids. CDR3 protein: CASSLAPGRGLNTEAFF. In DNA form, the CDR3 reads TGCGCCAGCAGCTTGGCCCCGGGCCGGGGATTGAACACTGAAGCTTTCTTT.

This clonotype showed up many times. The chain joins TRBV28 to TRBJ2-2; D is uncertain. The CDR3 has 15 residues. Germline loops: CDR1 MDHEN, CDR2 SYDVKM. Trimming removed 7 bases at V and 4 bases at J, with 16 bases between. CDR3 in amino acids: CASTRSRTGTGELFF. The CDR3 DNA reads TGTGCCAGCACCAGGAGTAGGACGGGCACCGGGGAGCTGTTTTTT.

This clonotype has at least ten counts. The rearrangement joins TRBV5-5 to TRBJ2-5; TRBD2 might be the D (5 bases). V was clipped by 0 bases and J by 4 bases, with 13 bases between them. CDR3 size: 15 residues. Per germline, CDR1 SGHKS and CDR2 YYEKEE (reference sequence). This CDR3 is CASSLAGNSGETQYF. CDR3 DNA: TGTGCCAGCAGCTTGGCCGGGAACTCCGGAGAGACCCAGTACTTC.

Details on this clonotype: This may stem from a read error, because a much larger clone lies one nucleotide away. The J gene is TRBJ2-1, the V gene TRBV7-2, with D perhaps being TRBD1 or TRBD2 (6 bases each). Germline V gives CDR1 SGHTA, CDR2 FQGNSA. This CDR3 has 15 residues. CDR3 bases: TGTGTCAGCAGCCCGAGGGGGGCTTCATACAATGAGCAGTTCTTC. It encodes CVSSPRGASYNEQFF.

Many counts were recorded for this clonotype. The chain links TRBV15 to TRBJ2-5; a possible D gene is TRBD2 (7 bases). The germline CDR1 and CDR2 sequences are LNHNV and YYDKDF (reference sequence). Trimming removed 1 base at V and 2 bases at J, with 11 bases between. The CDR3 runs to 15 residues. In DNA form, the CDR3 reads TGTGCCACCAGCAGAGGCGGGGGCTTACAAGAGACCCAGTACTTC. This codes for CATSRGGGLQETQYF.

In regard to this clonotype: An end of the junction differs from the germline gene, which may be a read error. This chain joins TRBV10-3 and TRBJ1-3, with D hard to call. Germline assignment: CDR1 ENHRY and CDR2 SYGVKD. There are 15 residues in the CDR3. CDR3 loop: CAISEVPASGNTTYF. CDR3 sequence (DNA): TGTGCCATCAGTGAGGTTCCAGCCTCTGGAAACACCACATATTTT.

The table lists this clonotype with many counts. In DNA, the CDR3 is TGTGCCAGCAGCGGTTCCAGGTGGGCTCGTGGGACCGGGGAGCTGTTTTTT. Translation gives CASSGSRWARGTGELFF. The chain is built from TRBV5-5 and TRBJ2-2; no reliable D call. The V gene lost 4 bases and the J gene lost 5 bases, with 21 bases spanning the gap. The CDR3 loop spans 17 amino acids. Germline V CDR1 and CDR2: SGHKS, YYEKEE (reference sequence).

In its sample, this clonotype was seen a few times. V usage is TRBV28 and J usage is TRBJ2-1; D is unclear. This CDR3 spans 11 amino acids. V lost 10 bases and J lost 5, with 9 bases in between. Germline V gives CDR1 MDHEN, CDR2 SYDVKM. In DNA form, the CDR3 reads TGTGCCACCCTCGGGCACAATGAGCAGTTCTTC. Encoded protein: CATLGHNEQFF.

This clonotype appeared many times. The rearrangement links TRBV7-3 to TRBJ2-1; D call uncertain. Germline-derived CDR1 and CDR2 are SGHTA and FQGTGA. The CDR3 consists of 14 residues. V was cut by 5 bases and J by 3 bases, with 11 bases left in between. The CDR3 DNA reads TGTGCCAGCAGCCCAGTGGGGAACTACAATGAGCAGTTCTTC. It encodes CASSPVGNYNEQFF.

A word on this clonotype: A far larger clone is off by one base, so a read error is likely. The CDR3 protein is CASRGEETQYF. Here the CDR3 DNA reads TGCGCCAGCAGGGGTGAAGAGACCCAGTACTTC. The chain has TRBV5-1 and TRBJ2-5; no definite D call. Germline assignment: CDR1 SGHRS and CDR2 YFSETQ. With 5 bases removed from V and 3 bases from J, the gap between germline ends came to 5 bases. The CDR3 sequence is 11 residues long.

This clonotype has a count of ten or more. CDR3 sequence reads: CASPPGSSYEQYF. In DNA, the CDR3 is TGCGCCAGCCCTCCGGGGTCCTCCTACGAGCAGTACTTC. The chain couples TRBV5-1 to TRBJ2-7; tentatively, D is TRBD2 (5 bases). Between the trimmed V and J ends, which lost 7 bases and 0 bases, there was a span of 11 bases. Looked up from germline, CDR1 is SGHRS and CDR2 is YFSETQ. This CDR3 spans 13 amino acids.

This clonotype appeared many times. V gene TRBV28 combines with J gene TRBJ2-1, with TRBD2 matching over 10 bases. The CDR3 sequence is 13 residues long. Losses at the gene ends were 7 bases for V and 4 bases for J; bases not matched to a gene: 1. Germline lookup yields CDR1 MDHEN and CDR2 SYDVKM. The CDR3 protein is CASKAGGYNEQFF. CDR3 coding DNA: TGTGCCAGCAAAGCGGGGGGGTACAATGAGCAGTTCTTC.

This clonotype has a count of ten or more. The chain links TRBV20-1 to TRBJ1-6; D is ambiguous. Trimming removed 5 bases from V and 12 bases from J, with 14 bases in between. This CDR3 has 12 residues. The germline CDR1 and CDR2 sequences are DFQATT and SNEGSKA (reference sequence). The CDR3 is CSASSRPGPLHF. CDR3 nucleotide sequence: TGCAGTGCTTCATCCCGGCCCGGACCCCTCCACTTT.

Comments on this clonotype: A much larger clone differs by one base, so this may be a read error. This chain links TRBV20-1 with TRBJ1-1; D unclear. Germline CDR1 is DFQATT and CDR2 is SNEGSKA (reference sequence). The CDR3 has 12 amino acids. The CDR3 nucleotides read TGCCGTGCTAGCCCGGGGAACACTGAAGCTTTCTTT. Residues: CRASPGNTEAFF.

This clonotype has a count of ten or more. The V and J genes are TRBV6-6 and TRBJ2-3; D perhaps matches TRBD1 (6 bases). Germline V gene data show CDR1 as MNHNY and CDR2 as SVGAGI (reference sequence). V was clipped by 6 bases and J by 2 bases, with 12 bases between them. The CDR3 length is 14 residues. The CDR3 coding sequence is TGTGCCAGCAGCACAGGGTCTTACACAGATACGCAGTATTTT. Residues: CASSTGSYTDTQYF.

Concerning this clonotype itself: This likely came from a read error, as a far larger clone is one base away. The chain joins TRBV7-3 to TRBJ1-1; possibly TRBD1 for D (5 bases). The CDR3 spans 17 residues. Germline lookup yields CDR1 SGHTA and CDR2 FQGTGA. CDR3 in amino acids: CASSLIRRSGIGTEALF. CDR3 DNA sequence: TGTGCCAGCAGCTTAATTAGAAGGTCAGGGATCGGGACTGAAGCTCTCTTT.

This clonotype was picked up many times. This chain uses TRBV12-3 or TRBV12-4 with TRBJ2-1; D is uncertain. The CDR3 sequence is 11 residues long. V lost 3 bases and J lost 12, with 9 bases in between. The CDR3 is CASSLGRRQFF. The CDR3 region has the DNA TGTGCCAGCAGTTTGGGCAGAAGGCAGTTCTTC.

This clonotype was seen ten or more times. The J gene is TRBJ2-5, the V gene TRBV6-2 or TRBV6-3; 7 bases match TRBD2. The CDR3 has 15 amino acids. Germline trimming cut 4 bases from V and 0 bases from J; bases unmatched to any gene: 5. Germline CDR1 reads MNHEY; CDR2 reads SVGEGT. For the CDR3, the DNA is TGTGCCAGCAGTTCGCCCGGGAGGTACCAAGAGACCCAGTACTTC. Translating it yields CASSSPGRYQETQYF.

The chain employs TRBV3-1 and TRBJ2-2; a weak D match, TRBD2 (6 bases). V was cut by 4 bases and J by 4 bases, with 16 bases left in between. Germline V gene sequence: CDR1 LGHDT, CDR2 YNNKEL (reference sequence). This CDR3 is built from 16 residues. CDR3 in DNA: TGTGCCAGCAGCCGATTACCGGGAGACCGCACCGGGGAGCTGTTTTTT. Protein sequence: CASSRLPGDRTGELFF.

Ten or more counts support this clonotype. The chain combines TRBV7-2 with TRBJ1-1; 9 bases match TRBD1. Germline lookup yields CDR1 SGHTA and CDR2 FQGNSA. V shed 5 bases and J 4 bases; nucleotides not matched to a gene: 5. The CDR3 has 14 residues. DNA for the CDR3: TGTGCCAGCAGCACCGGGACAGGGTCCACTGAAGCTTTCTTT. Translated, it gives CASSTGTGSTEAFF.

This clonotype has ten or more counts. The chain couples TRBV20-1 to TRBJ2-3; D is perhaps TRBD1 (6 bases). There are 14 residues in the CDR3. Trimming shortened V by 1 base and J by 4 bases, and 12 bases separated the two germline ends. Germline CDR1 and CDR2: DFQATT and SNEGSKA (reference sequence). CDR3 DNA: TGCAGTGCTAGAGGACAGAAGGGGGCAGATACGCAGTATTTT. Amino acid sequence: CSARGQKGADTQYF.

At least ten counts were recorded for this clonotype. The rearrangement links TRBV6-2 or TRBV6-3 to TRBJ2-7; 13 nucleotides align to TRBD2. There are 15 residues in the CDR3. Trimming cost V 5 bases and J 4 bases; bases outside gene matches: 5. Germline CDR1 reads MNHEY; CDR2 reads SVGEGT. In DNA, the CDR3 is TGTGCCAGCAGTCTCGGGACTAGCGGGATTTACGAGCAGTACTTC. Protein product: CASSLGTSGIYEQYF.

This clonotype was observed at least ten times. The V gene is TRBV5-1, the J gene TRBJ1-1, with a weak D call TRBD1 (6 bases). Trimming left V 6 bases short and J 3 bases short, with 12 bases between. The CDR3 is 13 amino acids. Looked up from germline, CDR1 is SGHRS and CDR2 is YFSETQ. CDR3 DNA: TGCGCCAGCACCTGGGGGGCGGACACTGAAGCTTTCTTT. Translated: CASTWGADTEAFF.

In its sample, this clonotype was seen many times. This rearrangement joins TRBV7-9 to TRBJ2-5, with a possible D match to TRBD2 (5 bases). Germline values: CDR1 SEHNR, CDR2 FQNEAQ (reference sequence). The CDR3 is 14 residues long. Trimming took 4 bases from V and 4 from J, leaving 13 bases between them. The CDR3 region is CASSSQTILETQYF. For the CDR3, the DNA is TGTGCCAGCAGCTCGCAGACTATACTAGAGACCCAGTACTTC.

With regard to this clonotype: One junction end disagrees with the germline gene, perhaps due to a read error. The V and J genes are TRBV20-1 and TRBJ2-1; 9 positions agree with TRBD2. Germline CDR1 is DFQATT and CDR2 is SNEGSKA (reference sequence). This CDR3 is built from 16 residues. CDR3 loop: CSARKAGGPFLDELFF. The CDR3 nucleotides read TGCAGTGCTAGAAAGGCGGGAGGGCCGTTTTTGGATGAGCTGTTCTTT.

A note on this clonotype: Only one base separates this from a far larger clonotype, so it likely reflects a read error. The chain uses TRBV19 and TRBJ2-7, with a tentative D call TRBD2 (6 bases). Trimming removed 5 bases at V and 7 bases at J, with 15 bases between. The CDR3 consists of 13 residues. The germline V gene has CDR1 LNHDA and CDR2 SQIVND (reference sequence). The CDR3 nucleotides read TGTGCCAGTAGTTCTTCCGGGGGAAATGAGCAGTACTTC. Translated: CASSSSGGNEQYF.

This clonotype is medium-sized in the sample. The rearrangement joins TRBV18 to TRBJ2-1, with a tentative D call TRBD1 (5 bases). Trimming removed 6 bases at V and 7 bases at J, with 10 bases between. Germline CDR1 reads KGHSH; CDR2 reads LQKENI. The CDR3 covers 12 residues. The CDR3 DNA reads TGTGCCAGCTCCCTAAAGGGGAATGAGCAGTTCTTC. Its translation is CASSLKGNEQFF.

In the case of this clonotype: One base separates it from a far larger clone, so it is likely a read error. This chain uses TRBV12-3 or TRBV12-4 with TRBJ2-1; 7 positions match TRBD2. The CDR3 spans 15 residues. The trim removed 0 bases at V and 7 bases at J, leaving 6 bases unmatched. CDR3 sequence: CASSLAGGPMNEQFF. CDR3 DNA: TGTGCCAGCAGTTTAGCGGGAGGGCCGATGAATGAGCAGTTCTTC.

This clonotype ranks as medium-sized. The CDR3 is CSVGGYNEQFF. The CDR3 coding sequence is TGCAGCGTTGGGGGTTACAATGAGCAGTTCTTC. The rearrangement uses TRBV29-1 and TRBJ2-1; no clear D gene. The germline CDR1 and CDR2 sequences are SQVTM and ANQGSEA. V lost 4 bases and J 4 bases, leaving 5 bases between the germline ends. This CDR3 comprises 11 residues.